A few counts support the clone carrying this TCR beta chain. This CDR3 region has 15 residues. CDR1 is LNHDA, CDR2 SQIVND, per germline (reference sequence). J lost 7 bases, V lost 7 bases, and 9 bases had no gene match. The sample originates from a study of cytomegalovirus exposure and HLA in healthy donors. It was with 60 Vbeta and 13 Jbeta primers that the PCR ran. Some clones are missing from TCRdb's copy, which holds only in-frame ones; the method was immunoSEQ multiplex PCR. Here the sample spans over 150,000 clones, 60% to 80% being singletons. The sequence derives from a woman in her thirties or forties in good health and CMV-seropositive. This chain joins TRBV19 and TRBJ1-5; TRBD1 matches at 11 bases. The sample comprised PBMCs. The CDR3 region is CASNAGQGARQPQHF. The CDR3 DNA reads TGTGCCAGTAACGCAGGACAGGGGGCAAGGCAGCCCCAGCATTTT. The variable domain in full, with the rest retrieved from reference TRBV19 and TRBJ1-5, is DGGITQSPKYLFRKEGQNVTLSCEQNLNHDAMYWYRQDPGQGLRLIYYSQIVNDFQKGDIAEGYSVSREKKESFPLTVTSAQKNPTAFYLCASNAGQGARQPQHFGDGTRLSIL.